Sequencing of this T cell receptor (beta chain) was carried out in a study of blood T cell repertoires in COVID-19. Study summary: Some COVID-19 samples were acute and others convalescent; all came from the United States, Italy and Spain. Nucleic acid was either cDNA or gDNA, and it came from T cells, B-cell-depleted T cells, or PBMCs.

Trimming took 2 bases from V and 0 from J, leaving 8 bases between them. CDR3 size: 15 residues. The germline V gene has CDR1 MNHEY and CDR2 SMNVEV (reference sequence). Study processing details: Counts of nucleated cells, estimated from reference gene primer amplification, were obtained. Clones were sequenced by immunoSEQ multiplex PCR, and TCRdb holds only the in-frame ones, with some missing. That table is the source of V, J and clone size, and D and trimming were worked out from the DNA. The sample holds some 460,000 clones, roughly 90% seen once. Sample: peripheral blood. The TCR comes from a woman under 40 with acute or convalescent COVID-19. The genes are TRBV27 and TRBJ1-5; D ambiguous. The CDR3 region is CASSLRRDSNQPQHF. The CDR3 bases are TGTGCCAGCAGTTTAAGACGGGATAGCAATCAGCCCCAGCATTTT.